This record covers a single TCR beta chain. This CDR3 spans 15 amino acids. Germline V gives CDR1 SGHRS, CDR2 YFSETQ. With 1 base removed from V and 1 base from J, the gap between germline ends came to 11 bases. Authors' methods: Amplification from reference gene primers served as the basis for estimated nucleated cell counts. Clones were read by immunoSEQ multiplex PCR, and TCRdb kept only the in-frame ones, dropping some. Clonal size and the V and J genes are those of that table, whereas D and trimming came from the DNA. In the table there are approximately 200,000 clones, approximately 83% of which are singletons. The data are from a study of blood T cell repertoires in COVID-19. Study-level information: Researchers got acute and convalescent COVID-19 samples from the United States, Italy and Spain. In each case, the material was cDNA or gDNA derived from T cells, B-cell-depleted T cells, or PBMCs.

The sequencing input was peripheral blood. This chain joins TRBV5-1 and TRBJ1-1, with TRBD1 as a possible D gene (5 bases). This sequence was found in a woman aged 50 to 60 with acute or convalescent COVID-19. This CDR3 is CASSLLYGGNTEAFF. DNA of the CDR3: TGCGCCAGCAGCTTGTTGTACGGGGGGAACACTGAAGCTTTCTTT.